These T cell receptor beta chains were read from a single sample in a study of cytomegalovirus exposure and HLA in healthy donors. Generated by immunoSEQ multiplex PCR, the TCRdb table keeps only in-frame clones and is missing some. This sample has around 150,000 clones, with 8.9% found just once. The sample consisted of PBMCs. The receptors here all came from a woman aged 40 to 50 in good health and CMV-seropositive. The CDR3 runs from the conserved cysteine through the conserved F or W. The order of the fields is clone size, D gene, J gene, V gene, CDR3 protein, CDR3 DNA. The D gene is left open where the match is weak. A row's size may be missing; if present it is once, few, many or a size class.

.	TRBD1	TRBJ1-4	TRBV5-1	CASSFGRGSNEKLFF	TGCGCCAGCAGCTTTGGCAGGGGGAGTAATGAAAAACTGTTTTTT
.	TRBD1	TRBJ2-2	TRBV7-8	CASSLIMTGGPNIGELFF	TGTGCCAGCAGCTTAATAATGACAGGGGGCCCGAACATCGGGGAGCTGTTTTTT
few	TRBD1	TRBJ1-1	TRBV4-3	CASSRGDRVVTEAFF	TGCGCCAGCAGCCGCGGTGACAGGGTAGTAACTGAAGCTTTCTTT
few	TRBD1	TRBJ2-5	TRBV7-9	CASSLGQGAKTQYF	TGTGCCAGCAGCCTCGGACAGGGGGCGAAGACCCAGTACTTC
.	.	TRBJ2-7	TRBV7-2	CASSLSIGASEDEQYF	TGTGCCAGCAGCTTATCGATTGGAGCTAGCGAGGACGAGCAGTACTTC
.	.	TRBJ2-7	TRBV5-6	CASSSVRSSYEQYF	TGTGCCAGCAGCTCGGTAAGGAGCTCCTACGAGCAGTACTTC
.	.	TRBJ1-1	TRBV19	CASSIDFRNTEAFF	TGTGCCAGTAGTATAGATTTCAGGAACACTGAAGCTTTCTTT
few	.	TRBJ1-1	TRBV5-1	CASSVPTVNTEAFF	TGCGCCAGCAGCGTTCCGACAGTTAACACTGAAGCTTTCTTT
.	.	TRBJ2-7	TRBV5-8	CASRLGQASYEQYF	TGTGCCAGCAGATTGGGTCAGGCATCCTACGAGCAGTACTTC
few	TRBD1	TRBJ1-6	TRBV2	CASMTGGKSSPLHF	TGTGCCAGCATGACAGGGGGAAAGAGTTCACCCCTCCACTTT
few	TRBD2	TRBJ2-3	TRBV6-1	CASSVLAGGPDTQYF	TGTGCCAGCAGTGTTCTAGCGGGGGGGCCCGATACGCAGTATTTT
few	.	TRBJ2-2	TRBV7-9	CASSLIASMTGELFF	TGTGCCAGCAGCTTAATCGCCTCTATGACCGGGGAGCTGTTTTTT
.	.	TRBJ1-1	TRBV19	CASSAVMNTEAFF	TGTGCCAGTAGTGCAGTCATGAACACTGAAGCTTTCTTT
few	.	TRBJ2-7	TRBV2	CASSGSRDYEQYF	TGTGCCAGCAGTGGATCCAGGGACTACGAGCAGTACTTC
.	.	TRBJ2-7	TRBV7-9	CASSLDETYRNEQYF	TGTGCCAGCAGCTTAGACGAGACTTATCGGAACGAGCAGTACTTC
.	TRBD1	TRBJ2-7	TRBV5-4	CASSLAGTGEFGQYF	TGTGCCAGCAGCTTGGCCGGGACAGGGGAGTTTGGGCAGTACTTC
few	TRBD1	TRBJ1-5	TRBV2	CASSGTGGAIKNQPQHF	TGTGCCAGCAGCGGGACAGGGGGAGCGATAAAAAATCAGCCCCAGCATTTT
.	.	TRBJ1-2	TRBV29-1	CSVELPRGNYGYTF	TGCAGCGTTGAACTCCCCCGAGGGAACTATGGCTACACCTTC
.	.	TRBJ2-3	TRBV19	CASSMGGTDTQYF	TGTGCCAGTAGTATGGGCGGCACAGATACGCAGTATTTT
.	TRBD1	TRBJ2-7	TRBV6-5	CASSSGTGYGEQYF	TGTGCCAGCAGCTCCGGGACAGGGTACGGCGAGCAGTACTTC
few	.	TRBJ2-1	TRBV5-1	CASSSFDSLYNEQFF	TGCGCCAGCAGCTCCTTTGACAGCCTTTACAATGAGCAGTTCTTC
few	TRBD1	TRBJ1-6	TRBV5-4	CASSMDRGWSPLHF	TGTGCCAGCAGCATGGACAGGGGCTGGTCACCCCTCCACTTT
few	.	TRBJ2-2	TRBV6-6	CASSYGGPTGELFF	TGTGCCAGCAGTTACGGGGGCCCCACCGGGGAGCTGTTTTTT
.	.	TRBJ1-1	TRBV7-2	CASSQGRRDTEAFF	TGTGCCAGCAGCCAGGGCAGACGGGACACTGAAGCTTTCTTT
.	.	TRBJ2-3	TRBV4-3	CASSQDRGTDTQYF	TGCGCCAGCAGCCAAGACCGCGGTACAGATACGCAGTATTTT
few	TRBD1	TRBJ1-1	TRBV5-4	CASSWGAGGSTEAFF	TGTGCCAGCAGCTGGGGGGCAGGGGGGAGCACTGAAGCTTTCTTT
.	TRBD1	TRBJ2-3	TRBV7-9	CASSETGVRTDTQYF	TGTGCCAGCAGCGAGACAGGGGTTCGCACAGATACGCAGTATTTT
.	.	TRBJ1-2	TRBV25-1	CASSEYRGSGWGYTF	TGTGCCAGCAGTGAATATCGCGGCTCCGGGTGGGGCTACACCTTC
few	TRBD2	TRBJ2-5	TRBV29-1	CSASGGEETQYF	TGCAGCGCTAGCGGGGGGGAAGAGACCCAGTACTTC
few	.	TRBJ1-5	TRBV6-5	CASSQNQSPGQPQHF	TGTGCCAGCAGCCAAAACCAGAGCCCGGGACAGCCCCAGCATTTT
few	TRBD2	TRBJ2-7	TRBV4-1	CASSQGPAGGQQYF	TGCGCCAGCAGCCAAGGTCCAGCGGGGGGCCAGCAGTACTTC
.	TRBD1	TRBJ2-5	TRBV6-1	CASSVPGQGALEETQYF	TGTGCCAGCAGTGTTCCGGGACAGGGGGCTTTGGAAGAGACCCAGTACTTC
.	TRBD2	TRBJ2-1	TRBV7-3	CASSPFGRGVAGGTSYNEQFF	TGTGCCAGCAGCCCATTCGGACGAGGGGTAGCGGGGGGGACATCCTACAATGAGCAGTTCTTC
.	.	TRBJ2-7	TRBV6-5	CASSYSEGVSYEQYF	TGTGCCAGCAGTTACTCTGAGGGGGTCTCCTACGAGCAGTACTTC
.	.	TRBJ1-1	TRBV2	CASSEWGVAEAFF	TGTGCCAGCAGTGAGTGGGGGGTGGCTGAAGCTTTCTTT